A single sample gave rise to the 2 T cell receptor beta chains below, sequenced in a study of blood T cell repertoires in COVID-19. Assay: immunoSEQ multiplex PCR; the TCRdb copy retains only in-frame clones and omits some. The sample comprises about 410,000 clones, 86% of which are singletons, and approximately 1.5% rests with the top ten. The sample comprised peripheral blood. The receptors stem from a woman aged 25 to 39 with active or convalescent COVID-19.

In this sample, this clone turned up a few times. The rearrangement links TRBV7-2 to TRBJ1-2; 9 positions match TRBD1. CDR3 size: 15 residues. V dropped 5 bases and J dropped 5; count of bases not matched to a gene: 9. Germline V gene data show CDR1 as SGHTA and CDR2 as FQGNSA. CDR3 in DNA: TGTGCCAGCAGCCCCCGGACAGGGGAAGTGTATGGCTACACCTTC. This translates into CASSPRTGEVYGYTF.

The chain has TRBV19 and TRBJ2-4, with TRBD1 as a possible D gene (6 bases). V gave up 3 bases and J gave up 6 bases, with 9 bases separating them. Germline V gives CDR1 LNHDA, CDR2 SQIVND (reference sequence). This CDR3 is built from 13 residues. The CDR3 DNA reads TGTGCCAGTAGTATGACACAGGGAAACATTCAGTACTTC. Protein: CASSMTQGNIQYF.